This T cell receptor (beta chain) was captured in a study of cytomegalovirus exposure and HLA in healthy donors. The repertoire was sequenced with immunoSEQ multiplex PCR; TCRdb's copy has only in-frame clones and lacks some. The table shows 200,000 or so clones, with 80% to 90% occurring only once. The germline V gene has CDR1 SQVTM and CDR2 ANQGSEA. This CDR3 has 13 amino acids. J gave up 1 base and V 7 bases, and 5 bases lay outside the gene matches. The chain employs TRBV29-1 and TRBJ1-1; 8 nucleotides line up with TRBD1. This sequence originates from a young woman in good health and CMV-seropositive. The specimen was PBMCs. The CDR3 DNA follows: TGCAGCGCCGGACAGGGATGGAACACTGAAGCTTTCTTT. Translating it yields CSAGQGWNTEAFF.